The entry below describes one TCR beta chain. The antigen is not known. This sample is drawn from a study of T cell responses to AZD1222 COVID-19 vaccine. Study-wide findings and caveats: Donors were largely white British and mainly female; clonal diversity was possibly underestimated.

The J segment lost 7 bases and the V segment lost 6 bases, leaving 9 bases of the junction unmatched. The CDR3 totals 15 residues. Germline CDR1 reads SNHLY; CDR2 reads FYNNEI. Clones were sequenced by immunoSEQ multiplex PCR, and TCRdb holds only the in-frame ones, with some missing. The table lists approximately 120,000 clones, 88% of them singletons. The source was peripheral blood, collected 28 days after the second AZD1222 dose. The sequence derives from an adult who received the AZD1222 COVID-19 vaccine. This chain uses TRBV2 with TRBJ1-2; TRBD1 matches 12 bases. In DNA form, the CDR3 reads TGTGCCAGCAGCCCGGGACAGGGGGCTTTTGGTGGCTACACCTTC. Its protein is CASSPGQGAFGGYTF.